The 31 T cell receptor beta chains below come from one sample, sequenced in a study of T cells in Graves' hyperthyroidism and ophthalmopathy. From RNA transcripts, TCR beta CDR3 regions were amplified. The primer set for the first-round RT-PCR of the TCR CDR3 was HTBI. TCRdb recomputed calls from the multiplex PCR reads with MiXCR, one row per CDR3 protein. The sample holds hundreds of thousands of distinct CDR3 sequences; more than 11% are singletons and the top ten take about 5.8%. Sequencing was carried out using blood. These receptors originate from a woman between 25 and 40 years old with Graves' hyperthyroidism that later progressed to Graves' ophthalmopathy.

CDR3 residues: CASRSARTGRNQPQHF. In DNA, the CDR3 is TGTGCCAGCAGGTCCGCCCGTACAGGGAGGAATCAGCCCCAGCATTTT. The chain is built from TRBV27 and TRBJ1-5; D might be TRBD1 (6 bases). V lost 6 bases and J 4 bases, leaving 19 bases between the germline ends. Germline values: CDR1 MNHEY, CDR2 SMNVEV (reference sequence). CDR3 length equals 16 residues.

The rearrangement links TRBV3-1 to TRBJ1-1, with TRBD1 matching 7 bases. The CDR3 loop spans 18 amino acids. Germline V gene data show CDR1 as LGHDT and CDR2 as YNNKEL (reference sequence). V dropped 0 bases and J dropped 1; count of bases not matched to a gene: 11. The CDR3 spells CASSQDPPDREGNTEAFF. For the CDR3, the DNA is TGTGCCAGCAGCCAAGATCCCCCTGACAGGGAGGGGAACACTGAAGCTTTCTTT.

This clonotype was seen repeatedly, ten times or more. The chain couples TRBV6-1 to TRBJ2-1; D might be TRBD2 (6 bases). The CDR3 runs to 17 residues. V lost 0 bases and J 2 bases, leaving 14 bases between the germline ends. The germline V gene has CDR1 MNHNS and CDR2 SASEGT. For the CDR3, the DNA is TGTGCCAGCAGTGAAGCGCGGGGAGCCCCCCCCTACAATGAGCAGTTCTTC. Translating it yields CASSEARGAPPYNEQFF.

This sequence joins TRBV5-1 and TRBJ2-7, with D possibly TRBD2 on 7 matching bases. V was trimmed by 2 bases and J by 5 bases, leaving 14 bases between them. CDR1 and CDR2 (germline): SGHRS, YFSETQ. The CDR3 loop spans 14 amino acids. The CDR3 sequence is CASSLGGGPNEQYF. Here the CDR3 DNA reads TGCGCCAGCAGCTTAGGGGGAGGGCCCAACGAGCAGTACTTC. The full variable domain, with the rest looked up from reference TRBV5-1 and TRBJ2-7, is KAGVTQTPRYLIKTRGQQVTLSCSPISGHRSVSWYQQTPGQGLQFLFEYFSETQRNKGNFPGRFSGRQFSNSRSEMNVSTLELGDSALYLCASSLGGGPNEQYFGPGTRLTVT.

This clonotype was detected a few times. The chain links TRBV29-1 to TRBJ1-2; D not resolved. With 2 bases removed from V and 4 bases from J, the gap between germline ends came to 8 bases. Germline loops: CDR1 SQVTM, CDR2 ANQGSEA. This CDR3 comprises 12 residues. As DNA, the CDR3 is TGCAGCGTTGAAACCATGGGCTATGGCTACACCTTC. Translating gives CSVETMGYGYTF.

This chain links TRBV3-1 with TRBJ1-2, with 11 positions matching TRBD1. Trimming cost V 4 bases and J 4 bases; bases outside gene matches: 5. The CDR3 has 15 residues. Per the germline V gene, CDR1 is LGHDT and CDR2 is YNNKEL (reference sequence). The CDR3 nucleotides are TGTGCCAGCAGCCCCAGGGGGACAGGGGGCTATGGCTACACCTTC. It encodes CASSPRGTGGYGYTF.

In this sample, this clonotype turned up many times. This chain links TRBV18 with TRBJ1-6; TRBD1 might be the D (6 bases). V was shortened by 6 bases and J by 6 bases, with 21 bases between the two germline ends. CDR1 and CDR2 from the germline V gene are KGHSH and LQKENI. The CDR3 is 17 amino acids. Here the CDR3 reads CASSQDLTGTLNSPLHF. The CDR3, as DNA: TGTGCCAGCTCCCAGGACCTAACGGGGACACTTAATTCACCCCTCCACTTT. The full variable domain, rest sourced from reference TRBV18 and TRBJ1-6, is NAGVMQNPRHLVRRRGQEARLRCSPMKGHSHVYWYRQLPEEGLKFMVYLQKENIIDESGMPKERFSAEFPKEGPSILRIQQVVRGDSAAYFCASSQDLTGTLNSPLHFGNGTRLTVT.

With respect to this clonotype: One junction end disagrees with the germline gene, perhaps due to a read error. The CDR3 loop is CASSFLGTNTEELFF. For the CDR3, the DNA is TGTGCCAGCAGTTTCTTAGGCACTAACACCGAGGAGCTGTTTTTT. This sequence joins TRBV27 and TRBJ2-2; D is undetermined. This CDR3 spans 15 amino acids. Looked up from germline, CDR1 is MNHEY and CDR2 is SMNVEV (reference sequence).

This clonotype was seen at least ten times. The chain links TRBV30 to TRBJ2-1; maybe TRBD2 (6 bases). V lost 2 bases and J 2 bases, leaving 10 bases between the germline ends. The CDR3 covers 14 residues. Germline V lookup: CDR1 GTSNPN, CDR2 SVGIG (reference sequence). CDR3 nucleotide sequence: TGTGCCTGGAGTAGACTAGGCGCCTACAATGAGCAGTTCTTC. Protein: CAWSRLGAYNEQFF. Full variable domain (remainder filled in from reference TRBV30 and TRBJ2-1): SQTIHQWPATLVQPVGSPLSLECTVEGTSNPNLYWYRQAAGRGLQLLFYSVGIGQISSEVPQNLSASRPQDRQFILSSKKLLLSDSGFYLCAWSRLGAYNEQFFGPGTRLTVL.

This clonotype appeared once. The chain has TRBV4-1 and TRBJ1-4, with 10 bases fitting TRBD1. With V trimmed by 4 bases and J by 7 bases, 6 bases remained unmatched. Germline CDR1 is MGHRA and CDR2 is YSYEKL. The CDR3 runs to 15 residues. CDR3 loop: CASSRKGQGIEKLFF. DNA for the CDR3: TGCGCCAGCAGCCGAAAGGGACAGGGGATTGAAAAACTGTTTTTT.

This clonotype has a handful of counts. The chain couples TRBV30 to TRBJ1-2; D is ambiguous. Germline-derived CDR1 and CDR2 are GTSNPN and SVGIG (reference sequence). This CDR3 spans 15 amino acids. V was trimmed by 8 bases and J by 4 bases, leaving 23 bases between them. The CDR3 here is CAILAGFLTSYGYTF. The CDR3 DNA follows: TGTGCCATTCTCGCGGGGTTCTTAACCTCCTATGGCTACACCTTC.

There are a few counts of this clonotype. This chain connects TRBV5-1 to TRBJ1-4; D is unclear. The germline V gene has CDR1 SGHRS and CDR2 YFSETQ. This CDR3 has 15 amino acids. The V and J ends lost 5 bases and 0 bases respectively, with 11 bases between them. The CDR3 loop is CASRPAGTTNEKLFF. The DNA of the CDR3 is TGCGCCAGCAGACCCGCCGGCACAACTAATGAAAAACTGTTTTTT.

This clonotype was counted ten times or more. CDR3 protein: CASSPLDPTGTVGYTF. The CDR3 DNA reads as TGCGCCAGCAGCCCACTAGACCCGACAGGGACGGTAGGCTACACCTTC. The genes are TRBV5-1 and TRBJ1-2; 7 bases agree with TRBD1. CDR1 and CDR2 (germline): SGHRS, YFSETQ. V trimming: 4 bases; J trimming: 8 bases; junction bases outside the gene matches: 17. This CDR3 is built from 16 residues.

This clonotype was recorded a few times. The CDR3 DNA follows: TGTGCCAGCAGGACCCGACGGACAGAGCGCGGCTATGGCTACACCTTC. Translated, it gives CASRTRRTERGYGYTF. The genes are TRBV6-1 and TRBJ1-2; D is perhaps TRBD1 (6 bases). Trimming left V 6 bases short and J 4 bases short, with 21 bases between. The CDR3 is 16 amino acids. Germline loops: CDR1 MNHNS, CDR2 SASEGT.

This clonotype was seen many times. CDR3 sequence: CASSIEPSYNEQFF. The DNA of the CDR3 is TGTGCCAGTAGTATAGAGCCTTCCTACAATGAGCAGTTCTTC. The gene calls are TRBV19 and TRBJ2-1; D is unresolved. The germline V gene has CDR1 LNHDA and CDR2 SQIVND (reference sequence). The CDR3 has 14 amino acids. The V gene lost 0 bases and the J gene lost 1 base, with 4 bases spanning the gap.

The rearrangement joins TRBV6-5 to TRBJ1-3; possibly TRBD1 for D (6 bases). Germline V gene lookup returns CDR1 MNHEY and CDR2 SVGAGI. V was pared by 0 bases and J by 8 bases, with 17 bases between. The CDR3 sequence is 16 residues long. The CDR3 spells CASSYSPTGSGDTIYF. In nucleotides, the CDR3 is TGTGCCAGCAGTTACTCGCCAACAGGGAGCGGAGACACCATATATTTT.

This clonotype was found a few times. The chain uses TRBV18 and TRBJ1-1; 8 positions match TRBD1. With V trimmed by 0 bases and J by 6 bases, 3 bases remained unmatched. The germline V gene encodes CDR1 KGHSH and CDR2 LQKENI. The CDR3 consists of 14 residues. CDR3 nucleotides: TGTGCCAGCTCACCACCGGACAGGGCCCCTGAAGCTTTCTTT. It specifies CASSPPDRAPEAFF.

This clonotype was counted ten times or more. This chain connects TRBV5-6 to TRBJ2-5; maybe TRBD2 (6 bases). V lost 3 bases, J lost 5 bases, and 14 bases lay in between. The CDR3 is made up of 14 amino acids. Per the germline V gene, CDR1 is SGHDT and CDR2 is YYEEEE. Here the CDR3 reads CASSSAAGGETQYF. DNA of the CDR3: TGTGCCAGCAGCTCTGCAGCGGGCGGGGAGACCCAGTACTTC. Complete variable domain (other parts from reference TRBV5-6 and TRBJ2-5): DAGVTQSPTHLIKTRGQQVTLRCSPKSGHDTVSWYQQALGQGPQFIFQYYEEEERQRGNFPDRFSGHQFPNYSSELNVNALLLGDSALYLCASSSAAGGETQYFGPGTRLLVL.

This clonotype occurred many times. This sequence joins TRBV3-1 and TRBJ1-1; no reliable D call. This CDR3 has 14 residues. The germline CDR1 and CDR2 sequences are LGHDT and YNNKEL (reference sequence). Deletions cut 0 bases from V and 1 base from J, with 6 bases between. The CDR3 DNA is TGTGCCAGCAGCCAAGATAGGAGGAACACTGAAGCTTTCTTT. Amino acids: CASSQDRRNTEAFF.

The V call is TRBV28, the J call TRBJ1-2; D unresolved. The V end was cut by 5 bases, the J end by 4 bases, with 11 bases between. The CDR3 length is 13 residues. Germline loops: CDR1 MDHEN, CDR2 SYDVKM. The DNA for the CDR3 is TGTGCCAGCAGTACGTTCACGGGCTATGGCTACACCTTC. It translates to CASSTFTGYGYTF.

This clonotype has a count of ten or more. The chain couples TRBV10-2 to TRBJ1-1, with 9 bases that match TRBD1. CDR1 is WSHSY and CDR2 is SAAADI in the germline V gene. The CDR3 is 14 amino acids. With V trimmed by 4 bases and J by 4 bases, 4 bases remained unmatched. CDR3 protein: CASSATGGGTEAFF. DNA of the CDR3: TGCGCCAGCAGTGCGACAGGGGGAGGCACTGAAGCTTTCTTT.

This clonotype was counted many times. V and J are TRBV12-3 or TRBV12-4 and TRBJ2-3, with unresolved D. The CDR3 is made up of 17 amino acids. Trimming took off 8 bases at V and 6 bases at J, with 27 bases between the two ends. CDR3 protein: CASGVVEWSPERDTQYF. The CDR3 coding sequence is TGTGCCAGCGGGGTCGTTGAGTGGTCCCCGGAAAGGGATACGCAGTATTTT.

The CDR3 DNA reads as TGCAGTGCTAGAGATCTAGCGGCCCTAGCCAAAAACATTCAGTACTTC. It yields the protein CSARDLAALAKNIQYF. V is TRBV20-1 and J is TRBJ2-4; TRBD2 agrees at 7 bases. Germline CDR1 and CDR2: DFQATT and SNEGSKA (reference sequence). The J segment lost 0 bases and the V segment lost 0 bases, leaving 5 bases of the junction unmatched. This CDR3 comprises 16 residues.

A few counts support this clonotype. The J gene is TRBJ2-3, the V gene TRBV9; 7 bases agree with TRBD2. The CDR3 spans 14 residues. After removal of 3 bases from V and 5 bases from J, the junction contained 6 bases not matched to a gene. CDR1 SGDLS and CDR2 YYNGEE come from the germline V gene. The CDR3 nucleotides read TGTGCCAGCAGCGACCCGCGGGAGATAGATACGCAGTATTTT. Translation gives CASSDPREIDTQYF. The full variable domain, with the rest looked up from reference TRBV9 and TRBJ2-3, is DSGVTQTPKHLITATGQRVTLRCSPRSGDLSVYWYQQSLDQGLQFLIQYYNGEERAKGNILERFSAQQFPDLHSELNLSSLELGDSALYFCASSDPREIDTQYFGPGTRLTVL.

There are many counts of this clonotype. J is TRBJ1-6 and V is TRBV12-3 or TRBV12-4; tentatively, D is TRBD1 (6 bases). This CDR3 contains 14 residues. V was cut by 1 base and J by 9 bases, with 10 bases left in between. Here the CDR3 DNA reads TGTGCCAGCAGTTTAGGACAGGCTATTTCACCCCTCCACTTT. As protein: CASSLGQAISPLHF.

The chain links TRBV6-5 to TRBJ2-4; D uncertain. Germline V gene lookup returns CDR1 MNHEY and CDR2 SVGAGI. V dropped 2 bases and J dropped 8 bases, with 13 bases sitting between them. The CDR3 runs 14 residues. This chain's CDR3 is CASSYGSGYDIQYF. The CDR3 bases are TGTGCCAGCAGTTACGGCTCCGGCTATGACATTCAGTACTTC.

This clonotype was counted at least ten times. The chain joins TRBV10-2 to TRBJ1-3; D is uncertain. This CDR3 has 16 amino acids. Between the trimmed V and J ends, which lost 8 bases and 0 bases, there was a span of 17 bases. Germline CDR1 is WSHSY and CDR2 is SAAADI. The chain's CDR3 is CASSGGPLSSGNTIYF. CDR3 in DNA: TGCGCCAGCTCCGGCGGACCTCTGAGCTCTGGAAACACCATATATTTT.

The CDR3 protein is CASSPPPRGANTGELFF. The CDR3 nucleotides are TGTGCCAGCAGCCCCCCCCCGAGAGGGGCTAACACCGGGGAGCTGTTTTTT. This chain links TRBV7-9 with TRBJ2-2; either TRBD1 or TRBD2 may fit D (5 bases each). V was cut by 5 bases and J by 2 bases, with 18 bases left in between. This CDR3 is built from 17 residues. Germline V gene lookup returns CDR1 SEHNR and CDR2 FQNEAQ (reference sequence).

This clonotype was seen repeatedly, ten times or more. The chain joins TRBV6-1 to TRBJ1-2; D gene ambiguous. V lost 5 bases to trimming and J lost 4 bases, with 14 bases between them. This CDR3 has 14 residues. CDR1 is MNHNS, CDR2 SASEGT, per germline. The CDR3 DNA sequence: TGTGCCAGCAGTTCCATTACAGCTCGCTATGGCTACACCTTC. This gives the protein CASSSITARYGYTF.

On this clonotype: Just one base apart from a much larger clone, this may be a read error. This chain uses TRBV5-1 with TRBJ1-4; possibly TRBD1 for D (6 bases). Germline-derived CDR1 and CDR2 are SGHRS and YFSETQ. This CDR3 spans 16 amino acids. The CDR3 coding sequence is TGCGCCAGCAGCTTGACAGGGCGGACCACTAATGAAAGACTGTTTTTT. It yields the protein CASSLTGRTTNERLFF.

This clonotype was detected ten times or more. The chain recombines TRBV20-1 with TRBJ2-2; tentatively, D is TRBD2 (5 bases). The CDR3 sequence is 13 residues long. Trimming cost V 8 bases and J 0 bases, with 10 bases left between them. Germline V CDR1 and CDR2: DFQATT, SNEGSKA (reference sequence). In DNA, the CDR3 is TGCAGTCCAGAGGGTCCGAACACCGGGGAGCTGTTTTTT. This translates into CSPEGPNTGELFF.